This TCR beta chain was retrieved from a study of blood T cell repertoires in COVID-19. Study background: In each case, the material was cDNA or gDNA derived from T cells, B-cell-depleted T cells, or PBMCs.

Original processing methods: Reference gene primer amplification gave estimated nucleated cell counts. Data came from immunoSEQ multiplex PCR; TCRdb stores just in-frame clones and leaves some out. V and J calls and clone size come straight from that table; D and trimming were deduced from the DNA. The sample lists hundreds of thousands of clones, around 91% occurring once. Germline V lookup: CDR1 MNHEY, CDR2 SMNVEV (reference sequence). The CDR3 consists of 15 residues. After removal of 4 bases from V and 5 bases from J, the junction contained 9 bases not matched to a gene. Two negative PCRs, clearance, or symptom resolution were required of recovered Cohort 3 donors.

This sequence was found in a woman aged 40 to 49 who had recovered from COVID-19. The sample comprised PBMCs or T cells enriched from blood (not recorded which). This chain uses TRBV27 with TRBJ1-1; 8 bases are shared with TRBD1. Here the CDR3 reads CASSSAGGVGTEAFF. In nucleotides, the CDR3 is TGTGCCAGCAGTTCAGCAGGGGGCGTGGGGACTGAAGCTTTCTTT.